This T cell receptor (beta chain) stems from a study of spatial heterogeneity in lung cancer. Study details: Detected beta-chain sequences consistently exceeded alpha-chain sequences. General study findings and limits: Compared with follow-up, resection was when ubiquitous expanded tumor TCRs appeared in blood more.

A unique molecular identifier was attached to every TCR cDNA molecule. Each CDR3 protein is one row after TCRdb ran MiXCR on the 5' RACE reads. The repertoire has fewer than 40,000 distinct CDR3 sequences, roughly 8% of them found once; the top ten carry under 30%. The CDR3 sequence is 16 residues long. Germline loops: CDR1 MDHEN, CDR2 SYDVKM. The V and J ends lost 4 bases and 4 bases, in that order; junction bases with no gene match: 9. Time point given: sample taken at primary tumor resection. The study sequenced unsorted whole RNA from tumor, nontumor lung or frozen PBMC. This clonotype occurred many times. Antigen: not known.

The chain couples TRBV28 to TRBJ2-2; TRBD1 aligns across 7 bases. The sequence derives from a male donor with early-stage non-small cell lung cancer. The material sequenced was PBMCs, taken at surgery. In nucleotides, the CDR3 is TGTGCCAGCAGTTCACCGGGACAGCAAATCACCGGGGAGCTGTTTTTT. Translating it yields CASSSPGQQITGELFF.